These T cell receptor beta chains were read from a single sample in a study of glioma-infiltrating T cells after dendritic cell vaccination. Measured with immunoSEQ multiplex PCR; TCRdb has only the in-frame clones, and not every one. The sample lists approximately 50,000 clones, about nine tenths occurring once. The specimen was blood, collected after dendritic cell vaccination. These TCRs come from a human donor with glioblastoma. CDR3s include the opening cysteine and the closing phenylalanine or tryptophan. A D gene is named only where the DNA matches it firmly. The listing skips clone size in some rows; elsewhere it reads once, few, many or a size class.

j_call	d_call	clone_size	v_call	cdr3_length	cdr3_nt	cdr3_aa
TRBJ1-1	.	.	TRBV27	14	TGTGCCAGCCGGCGGGGGGATAAGAACACTGAAGCTTTCTTT	CASRRGDKNTEAFF
TRBJ1-2	TRBD1	.	TRBV4-2	15	TGTGCCAGCAGCCAAGAGGGACAGGCTAACTATGGCTACACCTTC	CASSQEGQANYGYTF
TRBJ1-2	TRBD1	.	TRBV6-5	14	TGTGCCAGCAGGCGGGACAGGGGGAACTATGGCTACACCTTC	CASRRDRGNYGYTF
TRBJ2-7	TRBD2	.	TRBV5-4	14	TGTGCCAGCAGCGACGGACTAGGACGGTACGAGCAGTACTTC	CASSDGLGRYEQYF
TRBJ2-1	TRBD2	few	TRBV10-3	16	TGTGCCATCAAGGGACTAGCGGGCGGTCTCAACAATGAGCAGTTCTTC	CAIKGLAGGLNNEQFF
TRBJ2-3	.	.	TRBV11-3	15	TGTGCCAGCAGCCCCCGGGCCGGGGTCACAGATACGCAGTATTTT	CASSPRAGVTDTQYF
TRBJ1-5	TRBD1	few	TRBV28	15	TGTGCCAGCGGGTCCTACAGGGGCCCCAATCAGCCCCAGCATTTT	CASGSYRGPNQPQHF
TRBJ1-1	.	.	TRBV7-9	11	TGTGCCAGCAGCTTCGAGGGTGGAGCTTTCTTT	CASSFEGGAFF
TRBJ2-2	.	.	TRBV27	14	TGTGCCAGCAGCCTTTTATCTAACACCGGGGAGCTGTTTTTT	CASSLLSNTGELFF
TRBJ2-1	TRBD2	once	TRBV28	20	TGTGCCAGCAGTTTACTTCCAGGTCGGGGACTAGCGGGGACATACAATGAGCAGTTCTTC	CASSLLPGRGLAGTYNEQFF
TRBJ2-5	.	.	TRBV2	12	TGTGCCAGCAGCAGGTCCGCAGAGACCCAGTACTTC	CASSRSAETQYF
TRBJ2-1	.	.	TRBV4-1	15	TGCGCCAGCAGCCCGACGGCCTTCCAGGGAAATGAGCAGTTCTTC	CASSPTAFQGNEQFF
TRBJ1-1	.	.	TRBV6-5	11	TGTGCCAGCAAAAGGCAGGGTGAAGCTTTCTTT	CASKRQGEAFF
TRBJ1-1	.	.	TRBV7-9	15	TGTGCCAGCAGCTTAGGAGGGGGTATCCGGACTGAAGCTTTCTTT	CASSLGGGIRTEAFF
TRBJ1-5	.	.	TRBV7-2	15	TGTGCCAGCAGCCGATTTGGGGGGAATCAGCAGCCCCAGCATTTT	CASSRFGGNQQPQHF
TRBJ1-5	.	.	TRBV19	13	TGTGCCAGAGTATCGGGTAGCAATCAGCCCCAGCATTTT	CARVSGSNQPQHF
TRBJ1-1	.	.	TRBV11-3	13	TGTGCCAGCAGCTCAGGGAGGAGCACTGAAGCTTTCTTT	CASSSGRSTEAFF
TRBJ2-2	.	.	TRBV10-3	14	TGTGCCATCAATGGGGGCGCAAACACCGGGGAGCTGTTTTTT	CAINGGANTGELFF
TRBJ1-2	.	.	TRBV7-9	15	TGTGCCAGCAGCCGAAACGCGGGGTCTAACTATGGCTACACCTTC	CASSRNAGSNYGYTF
TRBJ1-1	.	.	TRBV5-6	14	TGTGCCAGCAGCTTGGGAGTCGTGGACACTGAAGCTTTCTTT	CASSLGVVDTEAFF
TRBJ2-5	.	.	TRBV4-1	18	TGCGCCAGCAGCCAAGGAATGTCTAGCCGTAAAAGGGGGGAGACCCAGTACTTC	CASSQGMSSRKRGETQYF
TRBJ2-1	.	.	TRBV28	12	TGTGCCAGCGGCTCTAGCTTGCATGAGCAGTTCTTC	CASGSSLHEQFF
TRBJ2-1	.	.	TRBV6-1	15	TGTGCCAGCAGGGGGACATTTTTGTCCTACAATGAGCAGTTCTTC	CASRGTFLSYNEQFF
TRBJ2-3	TRBD2	.	TRBV19	14	TGTGCCAGTAGTATGATCGGGACTAGCGATACGCAGTATTTT	CASSMIGTSDTQYF
TRBJ2-7	.	.	TRBV18	13	TGTGCCAGCTCACCACCCCAGGCCTTAGGGCAGTACTTC	CASSPPQALGQYF
TRBJ2-2	.	.	TRBV19	14	TGTGCCAGTAGTATTCCGGAGACCACCGGGGAGCTGTTTTTT	CASSIPETTGELFF
TRBJ2-7	.	few	TRBV2	11	TGTGCCAGCAGTGAATTCGGGGTGGAGTACTTC	CASSEFGVEYF